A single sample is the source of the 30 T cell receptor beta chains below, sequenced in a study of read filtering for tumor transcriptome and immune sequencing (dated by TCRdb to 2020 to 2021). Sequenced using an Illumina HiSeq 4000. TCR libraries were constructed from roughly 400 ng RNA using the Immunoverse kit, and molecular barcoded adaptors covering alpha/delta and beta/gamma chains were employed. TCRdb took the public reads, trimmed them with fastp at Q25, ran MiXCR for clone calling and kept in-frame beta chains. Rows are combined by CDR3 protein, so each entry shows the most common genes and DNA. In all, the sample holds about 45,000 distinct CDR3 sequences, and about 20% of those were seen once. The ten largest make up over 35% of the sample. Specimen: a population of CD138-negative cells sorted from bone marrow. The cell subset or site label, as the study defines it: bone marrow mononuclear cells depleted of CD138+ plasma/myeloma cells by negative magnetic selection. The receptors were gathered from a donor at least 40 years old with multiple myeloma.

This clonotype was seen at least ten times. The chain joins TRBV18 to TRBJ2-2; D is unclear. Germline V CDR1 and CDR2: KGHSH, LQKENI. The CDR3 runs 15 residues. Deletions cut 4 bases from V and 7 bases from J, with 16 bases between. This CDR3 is CASSRMATWDGELFF. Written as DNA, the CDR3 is TGTGCCAGCTCACGGATGGCTACCTGGGACGGGGAGCTGTTTTTT.

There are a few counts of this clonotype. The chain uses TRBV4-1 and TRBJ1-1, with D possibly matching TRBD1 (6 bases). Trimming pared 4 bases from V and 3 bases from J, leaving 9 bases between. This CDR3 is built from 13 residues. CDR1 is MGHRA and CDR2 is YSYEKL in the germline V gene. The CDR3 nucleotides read TGCGCCAGCAGCCGTCGGACAGACACTGAAGCTTTCTTT. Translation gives CASSRRTDTEAFF.

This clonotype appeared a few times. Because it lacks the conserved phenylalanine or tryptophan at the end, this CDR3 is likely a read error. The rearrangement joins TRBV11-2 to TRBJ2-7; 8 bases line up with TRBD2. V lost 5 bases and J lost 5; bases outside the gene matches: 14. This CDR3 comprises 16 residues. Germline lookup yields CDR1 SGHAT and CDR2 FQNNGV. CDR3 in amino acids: CASSPRRRLAGHEQYL. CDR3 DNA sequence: TGTGCCAGCAGCCCACGCCGGCGGCTAGCGGGCCACGAGCAGTACCTC.

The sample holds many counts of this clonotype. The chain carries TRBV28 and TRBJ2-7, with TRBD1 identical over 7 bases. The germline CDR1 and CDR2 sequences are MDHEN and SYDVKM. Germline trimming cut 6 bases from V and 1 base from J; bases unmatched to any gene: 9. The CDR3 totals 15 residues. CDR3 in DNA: TGTGCCAGCAGACCCACAGGGGAAGGTTCCTACGAGCAGTACTTC. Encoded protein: CASRPTGEGSYEQYF.

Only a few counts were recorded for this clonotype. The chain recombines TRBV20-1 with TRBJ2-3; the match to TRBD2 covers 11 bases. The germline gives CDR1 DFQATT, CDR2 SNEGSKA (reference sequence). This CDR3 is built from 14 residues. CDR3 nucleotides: TGCAGCGGGTCTAGCGGGAGGACCTCAGATACGCAGTATTTT. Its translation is CSGSSGRTSDTQYF.

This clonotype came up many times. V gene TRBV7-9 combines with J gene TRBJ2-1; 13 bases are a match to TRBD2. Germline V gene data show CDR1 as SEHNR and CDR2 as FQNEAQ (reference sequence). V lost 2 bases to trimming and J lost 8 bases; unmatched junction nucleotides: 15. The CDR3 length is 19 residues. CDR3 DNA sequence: TGTGCCAGCAGCTTAAGGGGAGGAACGGGACTAGCGGGAACATATGAGCAGTTCTTC. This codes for CASSLRGGTGLAGTYEQFF.

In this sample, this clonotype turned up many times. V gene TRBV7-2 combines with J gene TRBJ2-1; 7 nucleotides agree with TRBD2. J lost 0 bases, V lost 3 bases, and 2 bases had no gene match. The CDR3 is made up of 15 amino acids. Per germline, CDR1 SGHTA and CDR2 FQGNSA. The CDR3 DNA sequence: TGTGCCAGCAGCTTTGGCGGGAGCTCCTACAATGAGCAGTTCTTC. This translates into CASSFGGSSYNEQFF.

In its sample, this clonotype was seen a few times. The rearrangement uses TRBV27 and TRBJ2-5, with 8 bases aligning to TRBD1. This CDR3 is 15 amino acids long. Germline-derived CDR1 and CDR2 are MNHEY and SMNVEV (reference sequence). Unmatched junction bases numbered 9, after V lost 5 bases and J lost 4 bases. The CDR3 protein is CASSQRQGIGETQYF. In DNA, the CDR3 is TGTGCCAGCAGTCAAAGACAGGGGATTGGAGAGACCCAGTACTTC.

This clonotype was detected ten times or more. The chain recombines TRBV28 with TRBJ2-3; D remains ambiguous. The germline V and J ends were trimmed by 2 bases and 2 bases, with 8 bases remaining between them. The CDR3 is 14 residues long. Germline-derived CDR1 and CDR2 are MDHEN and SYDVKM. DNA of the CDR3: TGTGCCAGCAGTTTAACCCCCGACACAGATACGCAGTATTTT. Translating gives CASSLTPDTDTQYF.

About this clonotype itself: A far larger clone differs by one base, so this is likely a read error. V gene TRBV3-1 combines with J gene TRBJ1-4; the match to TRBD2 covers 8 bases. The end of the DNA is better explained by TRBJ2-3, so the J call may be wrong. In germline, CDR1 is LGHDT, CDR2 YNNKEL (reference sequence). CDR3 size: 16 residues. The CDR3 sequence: CASSLRASGSTDTQYF. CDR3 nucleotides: TGTGCCAGCAGCCTCAGGGCTAGCGGGAGCACAGATACGCAGTATTTT.

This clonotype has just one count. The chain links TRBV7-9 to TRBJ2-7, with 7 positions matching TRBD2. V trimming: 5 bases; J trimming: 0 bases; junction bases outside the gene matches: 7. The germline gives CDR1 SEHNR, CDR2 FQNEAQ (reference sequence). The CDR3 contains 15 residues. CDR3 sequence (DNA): TGTGCCAGCAGCCCGCGGGGGAGGGGCTCCTACGAGCAGTACTTC. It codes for CASSPRGRGSYEQYF.

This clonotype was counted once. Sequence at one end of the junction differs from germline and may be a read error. CDR3 sequence (DNA): TGTGCCAGCAGCTTAGCGCCAGCGGGGACTTACAATGAGCGGTTCTTC. It specifies CASSLAPAGTYNERFF. The chain joins TRBV7-9 to TRBJ2-1; 7 nucleotides align to TRBD2. CDR3 length equals 16 residues. The V gene's germline CDR1 is SEHNR and CDR2 FQNEAQ (reference sequence).

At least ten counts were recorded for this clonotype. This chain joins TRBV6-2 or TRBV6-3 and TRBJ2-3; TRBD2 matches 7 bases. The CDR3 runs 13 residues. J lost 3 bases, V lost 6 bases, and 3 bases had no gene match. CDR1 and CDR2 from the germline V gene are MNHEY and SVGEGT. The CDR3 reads CASSPGGTDTQYF. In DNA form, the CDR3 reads TGTGCCAGCAGCCCCGGGGGGACAGATACGCAGTATTTT.

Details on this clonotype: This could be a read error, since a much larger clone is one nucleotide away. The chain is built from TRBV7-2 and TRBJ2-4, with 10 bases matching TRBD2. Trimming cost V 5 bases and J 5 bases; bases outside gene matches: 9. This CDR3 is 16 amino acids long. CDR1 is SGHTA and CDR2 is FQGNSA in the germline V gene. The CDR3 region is CASSPPGTSAQNIQYF. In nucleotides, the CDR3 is TGTGCCAGCAGCCCCCCCGGGACTAGCGCCCAAAACATTCAGTACTTC.

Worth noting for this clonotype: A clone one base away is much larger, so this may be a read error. The CDR3, as DNA: TGTGCCAGCAGAGAGAGTAAAGGGTTCACTGAAGCTTTCTTT. As protein: CASRESKGFTEAFF. V is TRBV6-5 and J is TRBJ1-1; D remains ambiguous. V was pared by 6 bases and J by 4 bases, with 15 bases between. Germline V gene sequence: CDR1 MNHEY, CDR2 SVGAGI. The CDR3 spans 14 residues.

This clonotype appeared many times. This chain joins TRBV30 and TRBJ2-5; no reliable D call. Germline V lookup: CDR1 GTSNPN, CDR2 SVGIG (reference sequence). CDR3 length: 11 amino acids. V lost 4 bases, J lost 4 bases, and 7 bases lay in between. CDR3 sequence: CAWIVGETQYF. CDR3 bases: TGTGCCTGGATCGTAGGAGAGACCCAGTACTTC. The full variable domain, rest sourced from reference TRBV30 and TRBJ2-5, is SQTIHQWPATLVQPVGSPLSLECTVEGTSNPNLYWYRQAAGRGLQLLFYSVGIGQISSEVPQNLSASRPQDRQFILSSKKLLLSDSGFYLCAWIVGETQYFGPGTRLLVL.

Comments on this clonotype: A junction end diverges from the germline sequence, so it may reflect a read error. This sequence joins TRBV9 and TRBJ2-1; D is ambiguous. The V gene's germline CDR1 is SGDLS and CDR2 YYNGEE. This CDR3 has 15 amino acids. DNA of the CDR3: TGTGCCGGCAGCGTTGGCGGTACCTCCTACAATGAGCAGTTCTTC. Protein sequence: CAGSVGGTSYNEQFF.

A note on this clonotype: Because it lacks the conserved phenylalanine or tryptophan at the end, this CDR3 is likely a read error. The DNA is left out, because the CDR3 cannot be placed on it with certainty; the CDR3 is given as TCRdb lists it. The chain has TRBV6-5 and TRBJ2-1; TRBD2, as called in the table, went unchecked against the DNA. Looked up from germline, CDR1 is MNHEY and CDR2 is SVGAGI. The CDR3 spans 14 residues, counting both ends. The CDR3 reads CASSSTSVVDEQLS.

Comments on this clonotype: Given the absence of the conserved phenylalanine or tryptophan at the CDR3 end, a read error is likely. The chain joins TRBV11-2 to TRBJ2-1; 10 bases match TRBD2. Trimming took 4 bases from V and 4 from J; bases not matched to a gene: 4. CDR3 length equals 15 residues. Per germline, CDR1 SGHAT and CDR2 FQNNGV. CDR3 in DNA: TGTGCCAGCAGCTCGACTAGCGGGCCTTACAATGAGCAGTTCTCC. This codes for CASSSTSGPYNEQFS.

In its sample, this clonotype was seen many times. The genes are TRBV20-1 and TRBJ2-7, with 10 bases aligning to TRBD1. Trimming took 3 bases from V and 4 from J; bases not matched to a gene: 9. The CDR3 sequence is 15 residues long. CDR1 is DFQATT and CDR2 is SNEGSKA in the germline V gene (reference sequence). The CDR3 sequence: CSARLAGQGLYEQYF. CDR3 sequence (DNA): TGCAGTGCTAGGCTGGCGGGACAGGGGTTATACGAGCAGTACTTC.

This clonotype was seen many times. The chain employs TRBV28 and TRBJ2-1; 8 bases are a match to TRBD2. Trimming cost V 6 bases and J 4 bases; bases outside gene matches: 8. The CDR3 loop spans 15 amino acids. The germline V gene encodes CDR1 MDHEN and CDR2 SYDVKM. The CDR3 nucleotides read TGTGCCAGCAGCCGAAGCGGGAGTGGGTACAATGAGCAGTTCTTC. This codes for CASSRSGSGYNEQFF.

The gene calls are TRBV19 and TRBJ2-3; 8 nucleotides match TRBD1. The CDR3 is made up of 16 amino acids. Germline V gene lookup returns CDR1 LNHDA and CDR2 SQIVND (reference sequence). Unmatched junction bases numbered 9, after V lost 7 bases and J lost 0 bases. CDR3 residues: CASNLYGQGSTDTQYF. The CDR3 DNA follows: TGTGCCAGTAATCTATACGGACAGGGAAGCACAGATACGCAGTATTTT.

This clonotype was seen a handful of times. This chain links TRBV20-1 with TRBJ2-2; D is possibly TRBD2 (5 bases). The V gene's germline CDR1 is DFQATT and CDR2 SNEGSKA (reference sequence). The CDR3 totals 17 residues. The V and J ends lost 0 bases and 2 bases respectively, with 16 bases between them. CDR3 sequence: CSARDIGNRANTGELFF. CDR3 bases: TGCAGTGCTAGAGATATCGGGAATAGGGCCAACACCGGGGAGCTGTTTTTT.

The CDR3 DNA follows: TGCGCCAGCAGCCAAGGGACAGGCCACAATGAGCAGTTCTTC. Its translation is CASSQGTGHNEQFF. The chain couples TRBV4-1 to TRBJ2-1; 7 bases are shared with TRBD1. The CDR3 consists of 14 residues. Germline-derived CDR1 and CDR2 are MGHRA and YSYEKL. J lost 5 bases, V lost 1 base, and 2 bases had no gene match.

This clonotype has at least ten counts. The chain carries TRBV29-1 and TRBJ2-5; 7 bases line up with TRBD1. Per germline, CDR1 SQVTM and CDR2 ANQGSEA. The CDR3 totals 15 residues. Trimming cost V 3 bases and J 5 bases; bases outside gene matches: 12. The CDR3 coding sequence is TGCAGCGTTGAGAGGGCCCTCGGCAGGGGGGAGACCCAGTACTTC. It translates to CSVERALGRGETQYF.

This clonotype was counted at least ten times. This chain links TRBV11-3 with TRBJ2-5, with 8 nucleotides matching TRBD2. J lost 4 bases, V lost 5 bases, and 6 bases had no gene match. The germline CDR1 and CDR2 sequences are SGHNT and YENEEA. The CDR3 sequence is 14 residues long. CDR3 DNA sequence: TGTGCCAGCAGCCCGACGGGGGGGCGAGAGACCCAGTACTTC. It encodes CASSPTGGRETQYF.

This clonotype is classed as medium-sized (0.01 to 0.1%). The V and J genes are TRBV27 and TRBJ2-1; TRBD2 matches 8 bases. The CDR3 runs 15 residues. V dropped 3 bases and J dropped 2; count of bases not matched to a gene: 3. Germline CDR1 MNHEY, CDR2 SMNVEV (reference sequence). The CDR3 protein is CASSLASGPYNEQFF. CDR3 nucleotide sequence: TGTGCCAGCAGTTTGGCTAGCGGGCCCTACAATGAGCAGTTCTTC.

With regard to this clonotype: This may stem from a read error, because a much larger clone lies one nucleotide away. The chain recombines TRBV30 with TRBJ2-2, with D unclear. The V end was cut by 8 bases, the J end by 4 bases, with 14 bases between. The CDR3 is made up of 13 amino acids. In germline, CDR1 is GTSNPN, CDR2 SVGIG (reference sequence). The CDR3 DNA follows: TGTGCCCGGACCCCTCCGGGCACCGGGGAGCTGTTTTTT. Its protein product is CARTPPGTGELFF.

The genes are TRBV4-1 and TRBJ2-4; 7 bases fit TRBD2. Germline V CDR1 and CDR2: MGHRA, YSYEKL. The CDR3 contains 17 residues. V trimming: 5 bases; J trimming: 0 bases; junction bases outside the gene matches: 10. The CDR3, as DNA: TGCGCCAGCAGCGGGACTACTTCCCATATAGCCAAAAACATTCAGTACTTC. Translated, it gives CASSGTTSHIAKNIQYF.

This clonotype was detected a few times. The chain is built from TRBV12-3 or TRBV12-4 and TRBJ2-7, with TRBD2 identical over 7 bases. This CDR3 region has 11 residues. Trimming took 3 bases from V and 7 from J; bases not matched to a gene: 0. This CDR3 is CASSFGGEQYF. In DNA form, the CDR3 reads TGTGCCAGCAGTTTCGGGGGGGAGCAGTACTTC.